This is a list of T cell receptor beta chains from one sample in a study of identical twins. Using its own MiXCR run on the 5' RACE reads, TCRdb lists one record per CDR3 protein. The sample yields about 340,000 distinct CDR3 sequences, around 9% seen once. Sequencing was carried out using naive T cells sorted from blood. These receptors came from a woman in her fifties or sixties in good health. Both conserved end residues are part of each CDR3. The D gene is left open where the match is weak. Clone size is given for some rows only: seen once, a few or many times, or a class if the clone is expanded.

CDR3aa: CASSLDRNTIYF
CDR3nt: TGTGCCAGCAGCCTCGACAGGAACACCATATATTTT
v_gene: TRBV11-2
d_gene: NA
j_gene: TRBJ1-3
abundance: NA

CDR3aa: CASSWGALLAYNEQFF
CDR3nt: TGTGCCAGCAGCTGGGGGGCCCTCCTCGCCTACAATGAGCAGTTCTTC
v_gene: TRBV7-9
d_gene: NA
j_gene: TRBJ2-1
abundance: few

CDR3aa: CASSSTGGHTEAFF
CDR3nt: TGCGCCAGCAGCTCGACAGGAGGGCACACTGAAGCTTTCTTT
v_gene: TRBV5-1
d_gene: NA
j_gene: TRBJ1-1
abundance: many

CDR3aa: CASSEGVSSGTQYF
CDR3nt: TGTGCCAGCAGTGAAGGGGTCAGTTCAGGGACCCAGTACTTC
v_gene: TRBV6-1
d_gene: NA
j_gene: TRBJ2-5
abundance: few

CDR3aa: CASSQDAPQTQYF
CDR3nt: TGTGCCAGCAGCCAAGATGCCCCCCAGACCCAGTACTTC
v_gene: TRBV3-1
d_gene: NA
j_gene: TRBJ2-5
abundance: few

CDR3aa: CASRNEFPREGLPDTQYF
CDR3nt: TGTGCCAGCAGAAACGAATTCCCGAGGGAGGGCCTCCCAGATACGCAGTATTTT
v_gene: TRBV7-2
d_gene: TRBD2
j_gene: TRBJ2-3
abundance: NA

CDR3aa: CASTSDGTNYGYTF
CDR3nt: TGTGCCAGCACTAGCGACGGAACTAACTATGGCTACACCTTC
v_gene: TRBV9
d_gene: NA
j_gene: TRBJ1-2
abundance: many

CDR3aa: CASSKALGPDTQYF
CDR3nt: TGCGCCAGCAGCAAGGCTCTAGGGCCAGATACGCAGTATTTT
v_gene: TRBV5-1
d_gene: NA
j_gene: TRBJ2-3
abundance: NA

CDR3aa: CASSLAPSIPYGYTF
CDR3nt: TGTGCCAGCAGCTTGGCCCCCAGCATCCCTTATGGCTACACCTTC
v_gene: TRBV5-5
d_gene: NA
j_gene: TRBJ1-2
abundance: few

CDR3aa: CASSLDVSQLLLF
CDR3nt: TGCGCCAGCAGCTTGGATGTTAGTCAACTCTTGCTCTTT
v_gene: TRBV5-1
d_gene: NA
j_gene: TRBJ1-1
abundance: NA

CDR3aa: CSARGKGAKNIQYF
CDR3nt: TGCAGTGCTAGAGGCAAAGGGGCCAAAAACATTCAGTACTTC
v_gene: TRBV20-1
d_gene: NA
j_gene: TRBJ2-4
abundance: many

CDR3aa: CASSLGLAAKGHTQYF
CDR3nt: TGTGCCAGCAGCCTGGGACTAGCGGCGAAAGGCCATACGCAGTATTTT
v_gene: TRBV3-1
d_gene: TRBD2
j_gene: TRBJ2-3
abundance: NA

CDR3aa: CASSYSGQGDTEAFF
CDR3nt: TGTGCCAGCAGTTACTCCGGACAGGGAGACACTGAAGCTTTCTTT
v_gene: TRBV6-5
d_gene: TRBD1
j_gene: TRBJ1-1
abundance: NA

CDR3aa: CASTNAPGPRSTEAFF
CDR3nt: TGTGCCAGCACCAACGCCCCAGGACCGAGGAGCACTGAAGCTTTCTTT
v_gene: TRBV11-2
d_gene: NA
j_gene: TRBJ1-1
abundance: NA

CDR3aa: CASKTGEPYSNQPQHF
CDR3nt: TGTGCCAGTAAGACAGGGGAACCCTATAGCAATCAGCCCCAGCATTTT
v_gene: TRBV19
d_gene: TRBD1
j_gene: TRBJ1-5
abundance: few

CDR3aa: CASTVTLGEETQYF
CDR3nt: TGTGCTAGTACTGTAACCCTGGGAGAAGAGACCCAGTACTTC
v_gene: TRBV12-5
d_gene: NA
j_gene: TRBJ2-5
abundance: few

CDR3aa: CASSDLGGGDTEAFF
CDR3nt: TGTGCCAGCAGCGACCTGGGGGGAGGGGACACTGAAGCTTTCTTT
v_gene: TRBV7-9
d_gene: NA
j_gene: TRBJ1-1
abundance: NA

CDR3aa: CASSQDRVAGVSSYNEQFF
CDR3nt: TGCGCCAGCAGCCAAGATAGGGTAGCGGGAGTTAGCTCCTACAATGAGCAGTTCTTC
v_gene: TRBV4-1
d_gene: TRBD2
j_gene: TRBJ2-1
abundance: NA

CDR3aa: CASSSLQGGYNEQFF
CDR3nt: TGCGCCAGCAGCAGCCTACAGGGAGGGTACAATGAGCAGTTCTTC
v_gene: TRBV5-1
d_gene: NA
j_gene: TRBJ2-1
abundance: many

CDR3aa: CSAATWGLNTEAFF
CDR3nt: TGCAGCGCTGCGACGTGGGGCCTGAACACTGAAGCTTTCTTT
v_gene: TRBV29-1
d_gene: NA
j_gene: TRBJ1-1
abundance: NA

CDR3aa: CASSLGDSTQLDTQYF
CDR3nt: TGCGCCAGCAGCTTAGGGGATTCCACACAGTTAGATACGCAGTATTTT
v_gene: TRBV5-1
d_gene: NA
j_gene: TRBJ2-3
abundance: few

CDR3aa: CASSAGQGAADTQYF
CDR3nt: TGTGCCAGCAGTGCGGGGCAGGGGGCCGCAGATACGCAGTATTTT
v_gene: TRBV6-5
d_gene: TRBD1
j_gene: TRBJ2-3
abundance: few

CDR3aa: CSGAGGNTEAFF
CDR3nt: TGCAGCGGGGCAGGGGGGAACACTGAAGCTTTCTTT
v_gene: TRBV29-1
d_gene: TRBD1
j_gene: TRBJ1-1
abundance: many

CDR3aa: CASSYDHEQFF
CDR3nt: TGTGCCAGCAGCTACGACCATGAGCAGTTCTTC
v_gene: TRBV7-8
d_gene: NA
j_gene: TRBJ2-1
abundance: few

CDR3aa: CASILQGGSYNEQFF
CDR3nt: TGTGCCAGTATTTTGCAGGGCGGCTCCTACAATGAGCAGTTCTTC
v_gene: TRBV19
d_gene: NA
j_gene: TRBJ2-1
abundance: NA

CDR3aa: CASSWTNGETQYF
CDR3nt: TGTGCCAGCAGTTGGACTAACGGGGAGACCCAGTACTTC
v_gene: TRBV12-3/TRBV12-4
d_gene: NA
j_gene: TRBJ2-5
abundance: few

CDR3aa: CASSSKLAGDEQFF
CDR3nt: TGTGCCAGCAGCTCAAAGTTAGCGGGAGATGAGCAGTTCTTC
v_gene: TRBV7-8
d_gene: TRBD2
j_gene: TRBJ2-1
abundance: many

CDR3aa: CSARDLGTSTDTQYF
CDR3nt: TGCAGTGCTAGAGATCTAGGGACTAGCACAGATACGCAGTATTTT
v_gene: TRBV20-1
d_gene: NA
j_gene: TRBJ2-3
abundance: few

CDR3aa: CATSREGPNTEAFF
CDR3nt: TGTGCCACCAGCAGAGAGGGTCCGAACACTGAAGCTTTCTTT
v_gene: TRBV15
d_gene: NA
j_gene: TRBJ1-1
abundance: NA

CDR3aa: CASSATTGPYEQYF
CDR3nt: TGCGCCAGCAGCGCGACGACAGGGCCCTACGAGCAGTACTTC
v_gene: TRBV4-1
d_gene: TRBD1
j_gene: TRBJ2-7
abundance: many

CDR3aa: CASSSPSGKNTGELFF
CDR3nt: TGTGCCAGCAGCTCCCCTAGCGGGAAAAACACCGGGGAGCTGTTTTTT
v_gene: TRBV7-6
d_gene: TRBD2
j_gene: TRBJ2-2
abundance: many

CDR3aa: CASRRDPRADTQYF
CDR3nt: TGTGCCAGCCGACGGGACCCCAGAGCGGATACGCAGTATTTT
v_gene: TRBV2
d_gene: NA
j_gene: TRBJ2-3
abundance: many

CDR3aa: CASSPWTGVIYEQYF
CDR3nt: TGCGCCAGCAGCCCGTGGACAGGGGTAATCTACGAGCAGTACTTC
v_gene: TRBV4-1
d_gene: TRBD1
j_gene: TRBJ2-7
abundance: few

CDR3aa: CASSDTGDINQPQHF
CDR3nt: TGTGCCAGCAGTGACACAGGGGACATCAATCAGCCCCAGCATTTT
v_gene: TRBV2
d_gene: TRBD1
j_gene: TRBJ1-5
abundance: few

CDR3aa: CSPRTSGSNEQFF
CDR3nt: TGCAGCCCCCGGACTAGCGGGAGCAATGAGCAGTTCTTC
v_gene: TRBV29-1
d_gene: TRBD2
j_gene: TRBJ2-1
abundance: few

CDR3aa: CASMDSRNQPQHF
CDR3nt: TGTGCCAGCATGGACTCCCGCAATCAGCCCCAGCATTTT
v_gene: TRBV2
d_gene: NA
j_gene: TRBJ1-5
abundance: few

CDR3aa: CASSDPDRLNYGYTF
CDR3nt: TGTGCCAGCAGTGATCCCGACAGGCTTAACTATGGCTACACCTTC
v_gene: TRBV12-3/TRBV12-4
d_gene: NA
j_gene: TRBJ1-2
abundance: many

CDR3aa: CATRGGTAYEQYF
CDR3nt: TGTGCCACCAGGGGGGGGACAGCCTACGAGCAGTACTTC
v_gene: TRBV15
d_gene: NA
j_gene: TRBJ2-7
abundance: NA

CDR3aa: CASSTDRSSYNEQFF
CDR3nt: TGCGCCAGCAGCACGGACCGTAGCTCCTACAATGAGCAGTTCTTC
v_gene: TRBV5-1
d_gene: NA
j_gene: TRBJ2-1
abundance: NA